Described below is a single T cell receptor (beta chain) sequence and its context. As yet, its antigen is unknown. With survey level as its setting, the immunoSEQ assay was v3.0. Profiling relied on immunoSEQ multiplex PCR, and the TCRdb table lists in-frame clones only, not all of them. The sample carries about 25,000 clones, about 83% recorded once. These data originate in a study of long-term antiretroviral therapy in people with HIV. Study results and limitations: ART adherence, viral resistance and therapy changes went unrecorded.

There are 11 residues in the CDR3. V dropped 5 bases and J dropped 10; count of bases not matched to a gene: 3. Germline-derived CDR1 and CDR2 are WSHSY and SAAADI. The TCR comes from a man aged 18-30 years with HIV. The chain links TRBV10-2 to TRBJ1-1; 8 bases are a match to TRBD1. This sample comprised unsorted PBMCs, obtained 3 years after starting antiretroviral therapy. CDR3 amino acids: CASSLGQGAFF. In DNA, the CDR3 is TGCGCCAGCAGTTTAGGACAGGGAGCTTTCTTT.